Shown below are 9 T cell receptor beta chains from a single sample sequenced in a study of CD8 T cells in ankylosing spondylitis (dated by TCRdb to 2016 to 2017). Library generation was performed with 5' RACE. Sequencing was performed on an Illumina HiSeq 2500. TCRdb reran the public reads through fastp at Q25 and MiXCR, keeping productive beta chains. Every entry covers one CDR3 protein and lists the most common genes and DNA from its rows. Recorded for this sample are some 130,000 distinct CDR3 sequences; about 7% of them occurred a single time. The ten largest clones represent about an eighth of the sample. Material for sequencing was blood, either unsorted or a sorted T cell fraction (not recorded which). These receptors were obtained from a female donor with ankylosing spondylitis or in good health (not recorded which).

This clonotype was seen more than once but under ten times. The rearrangement joins TRBV20-1 to TRBJ1-1; 9 nucleotides align to TRBD1. The trim removed 3 bases at V and 4 bases at J, leaving 9 bases unmatched. Germline CDR1 and CDR2: DFQATT and SNEGSKA (reference sequence). The CDR3 extends over 15 amino acids. CDR3 loop: CSASRNRGLGTEAFF. The CDR3 DNA reads TGCAGTGCTAGCAGAAACAGGGGGCTTGGCACTGAAGCTTTCTTT.

This clonotype showed up many times. The V and J genes are TRBV3-1 and TRBJ1-2; a weak D match, TRBD1 (6 bases). Germline V lookup: CDR1 LGHDT, CDR2 YNNKEL (reference sequence). Trimming shortened V by 1 base and J by 4 bases, and 16 bases separated the two germline ends. The CDR3 length is 16 residues. The CDR3 loop is CASSQGERTALYGYTF. The CDR3 DNA is TGTGCCAGCAGCCAAGGGGAGCGGACAGCCCTCTATGGCTACACCTTC. Full variable domain (missing parts from reference TRBV3-1 and TRBJ1-2): DTAVSQTPKYLVTQMGNDKSIKCEQNLGHDTMYWYKQDSKKFLKIMFSYNNKELIINETVPNRFSPKSPDKAHLNLHINSLELGDSAVYFCASSQGERTALYGYTFGSGTRLTVV.

This clonotype was observed many times. The CDR3 loop is CASSIQGTMNTEAFF. The CDR3 DNA is TGTGCCAGTAGTATTCAGGGAACCATGAACACTGAAGCTTTCTTT. V and J are TRBV19 and TRBJ1-1; the D gene is possibly TRBD1 (5 bases). V gave up 3 bases and J gave up 0 bases, with 11 bases separating them. Per the germline V gene, CDR1 is LNHDA and CDR2 is SQIVND (reference sequence). The CDR3 runs to 15 residues.

Many counts were recorded for this clonotype. This chain links TRBV7-9 with TRBJ2-7; D gene ambiguous. Trimming took off 6 bases at V and 3 bases at J, with 9 bases between the two ends. This CDR3 comprises 12 residues. From germline, CDR1 is SEHNR and CDR2 FQNEAQ (reference sequence). CDR3: CASRDRHYEQYF. CDR3 sequence (DNA): TGTGCCAGCAGGGACCGTCACTACGAGCAGTACTTC.

This clonotype was recorded at least ten times. This chain uses TRBV11-2 with TRBJ1-2; no clear D gene. With 1 base removed from V and 0 bases from J, the gap between germline ends came to 9 bases. Germline assignment: CDR1 SGHAT and CDR2 FQNNGV. There are 15 residues in the CDR3. The CDR3 spells CASSLVLASNYGYTF. CDR3 in DNA: TGTGCCAGCAGCTTAGTCCTGGCTTCTAACTATGGCTACACCTTC.

Ten or more counts support this clonotype. V usage is TRBV6-1 and J usage is TRBJ1-3, with D hard to call. CDR3 length equals 17 residues. Trimming removed 2 bases at V and 0 bases at J, with 14 bases between. Germline V gives CDR1 MNHNS, CDR2 SASEGT. The CDR3 here is CASSEMVTTSSGNTIYF. The CDR3 DNA reads as TGTGCCAGCAGTGAAATGGTAACAACCAGCTCTGGAAACACCATATATTTT.

This clonotype was found a few times. V usage is TRBV20-1 and J usage is TRBJ1-1, with 12 bases aligning to TRBD1. CDR3 length: 15 amino acids. V dropped 7 bases and J dropped 5; count of bases not matched to a gene: 11. Germline V gives CDR1 DFQATT, CDR2 SNEGSKA (reference sequence). The CDR3 sequence is CSVTGTGGVGTEAFF. DNA for the CDR3: TGCAGTGTTACCGGGACAGGGGGCGTAGGGACTGAAGCTTTCTTT.

This clonotype was picked up many times. V usage is TRBV6-5 and J usage is TRBJ1-2; D remains ambiguous. CDR1 MNHEY and CDR2 SVGAGI come from the germline V gene. The CDR3 spans 16 residues. V was cut by 0 bases and J by 4 bases, with 15 bases left in between. The CDR3 bases are TGTGCCAGCAGTTACTCGAAACCCGGACGGAGCTATGGCTACACCTTC. Protein: CASSYSKPGRSYGYTF.

This clonotype has more than one count but fewer than ten. This chain connects TRBV6-4 to TRBJ2-1; D is uncertain. Germline CDR1 is MRHNA and CDR2 is SNTAGT. Trimming removed 0 bases at V and 3 bases at J, with 9 bases between. The CDR3 contains 15 residues. For the CDR3, the DNA is TGTGCCAGCAGTGACTCGACCTCCCTCTACAATGAGCAGTTCTTC. It is translated as CASSDSTSLYNEQFF.